This TCR beta chain was sequenced in a study of technical replicates of blood from a few donors. This CDR3 is 15 amino acids long. V lost 5 bases, J lost 5 bases, and 17 bases lay in between. Germline CDR1 is MDHEN and CDR2 is SYDVKM. The data were produced by immunoSEQ multiplex PCR, yet TCRdb's version contains in-frame clones alone and is incomplete. Among about 83,000 clones listed, approximately 90% were seen once. The specimen sequenced was T cells isolated from PBMCs. The chain links TRBV28 to TRBJ2-3, with TRBD2 as a possible D gene (5 bases). The TCR sequence derives from a human donor in good health. CDR3 sequence (DNA): TGTGCCAGCAGTCCGCCGGGGAGCCTCAAAGATACGCAGTATTTT. Protein sequence: CASSPPGSLKDTQYF. Together with reference TRBV28 and TRBJ2-3, the CDR3 gives the full variable domain: DVKVTQSSRYLVKRTGEKVFLECVQDMDHENMFWYRQDPGLGLRLIYFSYDVKMKEKGDIPEGYSVSREKKERFSLILESASTNQTSMYLCASSPPGSLKDTQYFGPGTRLTVL.